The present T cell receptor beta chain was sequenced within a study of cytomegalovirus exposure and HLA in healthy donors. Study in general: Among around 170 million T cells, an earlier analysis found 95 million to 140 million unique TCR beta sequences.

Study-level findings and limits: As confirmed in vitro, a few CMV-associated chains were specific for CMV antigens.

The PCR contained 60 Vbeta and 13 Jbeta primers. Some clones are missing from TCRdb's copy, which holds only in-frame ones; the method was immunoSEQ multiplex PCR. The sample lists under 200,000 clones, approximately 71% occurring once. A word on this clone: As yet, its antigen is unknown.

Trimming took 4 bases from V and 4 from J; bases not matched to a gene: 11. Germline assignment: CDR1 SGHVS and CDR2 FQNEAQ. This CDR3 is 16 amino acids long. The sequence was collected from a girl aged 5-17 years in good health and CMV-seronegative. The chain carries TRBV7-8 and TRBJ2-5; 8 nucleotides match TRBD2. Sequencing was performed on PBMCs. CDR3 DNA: TGTGCCAGCAGCTACCCTCCCGTCGGACTAGCAGAGACCCAGTACTTC. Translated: CASSYPPVGLAETQYF.